This T cell receptor (beta chain) was obtained from a study of CD8 T cells in Susac syndrome (dated by TCRdb to between 2018 and 2021). Broadly, across the study: Among the Susac syndrome patients who were sequenced, clinically active disease was present in six and clinical remission was observed in fewer than 10. At the time of blood withdrawal, Susac syndrome patients were either therapy-naive, taking corticosteroids (with some also receiving IVIg), or on IVIg alone. CD8+ T cell repertoire clonality was compared between eleven to twelve healthy donors, approximately 14 Susac syndrome patients and roughly 15 multiple sclerosis patients. The study used repertoire sequencing to test whether antigen drove CD8+ T cell activation and differentiation in Susac syndrome. General conclusions and limits of the study: Clonal expansion was observed in Susac syndrome CD8+ repertoires, with the highest expansion in CD8+ TEMRA cells and greater expansion in clinically active than in remitting patients. In the total CD8+ and CD8+ TEMRA repertoires, 15 to 20 and five Susac-specific public clones, respectively, were identified. The number of individuals in the TCR sequencing and HLA analysis was recognized as being relatively small.

The CDR3 numbers 13 residues from cysteine through phenylalanine. Just the 39-base CDR3 DNA is kept, in frame starting at base 1. The germline V gene sets CDR1 to SQVTM and CDR2 to ANQGSEA. Trimming removed 7 bases from V and 7 bases from J; the gene matches leave 9 bases unexplained. RNA was extracted with the RNeasy kit and roughly 0.5 to 1 ug was reverse transcribed using random hexamers. TCR beta CDR3 regions were amplified with the immunoSEQ multiplex PCR assay covering 54 Vbeta and 13 Jbeta segments. PCR amplification bias was corrected using a synthetic template baseline for primer optimization and computational correction. In the source study's methods: Only productive sequences were kept, with reads annotated to V, D and J genes according to IMGT and analyzed in immunoSEQ Analyzer. Clonality was calculated as one minus the Shannon entropy normalized by log2 of the number of productive unique sequences. Public and private clones were assessed among the 100 most prevalent clones of each patient and control. A clone was defined as Susac-specific if it was absent from the healthy and MS cohorts, from over 1,000 published viral clones and from other ImmuneACCESS disease sequences. TCRdb trimmed the raw reads at Q25, called clones with MiXCR and kept productive beta chains. For every CDR3 protein sequence, its rows merge into one entry that carries the most common genes and DNA. These V and J calls originate from TCRdb's pipeline instead of the authors' own analysis. The sample includes about 100,000 distinct CDR3 sequences, with about 96% observed a single time. 0.25% to 0.35% of the sample comes from the top ten.

With regard to this clonotype: Its antigen remains undetermined. Per-base quality was not reported, and no clone a single base away is much larger than it.

High-throughput TCR beta sequencing profiled peripheral blood CD8+ and CD4+ T cells from healthy donors, Susac syndrome patients and multiple sclerosis patients. The Susac syndrome patients fulfilled recently defined diagnostic criteria for definite or probable disease. Bulk CD8+ and CD4+ T cells were purified magnetically by negative isolation, whereas CD8+ TEMRA cells were enriched by FACS. Blood was drawn into EDTA tubes, processed within 24 hours, and PBMCs were isolated by density gradient centrifugation. PBMCs destined for TCR sequencing were cryopreserved in liquid nitrogen and later thawed in a 37 °C water bath. The sorted or isolated CD4+, CD8+ and CD8+ TEMRA cells reached a purity of at least 90%.

Recombination connected TRBV29-1 to TRBJ2-1; 8 bases in between match TRBD2. This clonotype was obtained from a human donor with Susac syndrome. Sequencing was carried out using CD8+ T cells from PBMCs. The sequenced DNA: TGCAGCGCGGGGGGGGAGGTGTTTAATGAGCAGTTCTTC. It specifies CSAGGEVFNEQFF.